Reported below is one TCR beta chain. Its antigen is still unknown. These data are taken from a study of cytomegalovirus exposure and HLA in healthy donors. Whole-study context: In a previous analysis, 110 million or so unique TCR beta sequences were found from 150 million to 200 million T cells.

The germline gives CDR1 SGHVS, CDR2 FNYEAQ. This CDR3 region has 15 residues. Trimming pared 5 bases from V and 4 bases from J, leaving 16 bases between. Study outcomes and limitations: Most TCR sequences proved rare, with some public TCRs found in many donors.

It was with 60 Vbeta and 13 Jbeta primers that the PCR ran. Profiling relied on immunoSEQ multiplex PCR, and the TCRdb table lists in-frame clones only, not all of them. The table shows about 140,000 clones, with more than 75% occurring only once. The material sequenced was PBMCs. The chain joins TRBV7-6 to TRBJ2-3; TRBD2 is a possible D gene (5 bases). The origin of this receptor is a man aged 50 or older in good health and CMV-seronegative. The chain's CDR3 is CASSPGSGSSDTQYF. The CDR3 coding sequence is TGTGCCAGCAGCCCGGGCTCGGGGTCTTCAGATACGCAGTATTTT.